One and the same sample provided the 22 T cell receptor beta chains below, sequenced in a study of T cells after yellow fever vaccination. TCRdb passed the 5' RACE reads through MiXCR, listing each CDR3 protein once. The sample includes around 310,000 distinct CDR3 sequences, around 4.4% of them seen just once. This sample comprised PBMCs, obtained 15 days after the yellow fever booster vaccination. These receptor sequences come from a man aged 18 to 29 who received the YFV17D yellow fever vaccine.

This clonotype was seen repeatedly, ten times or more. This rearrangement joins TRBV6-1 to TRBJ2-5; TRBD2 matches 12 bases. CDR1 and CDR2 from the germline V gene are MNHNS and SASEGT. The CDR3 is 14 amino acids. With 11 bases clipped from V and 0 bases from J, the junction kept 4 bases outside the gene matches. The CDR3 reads CAGRLAGDQETQYF. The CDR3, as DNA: TGTGCCGGGCGACTAGCGGGGGACCAAGAGACCCAGTACTTC.

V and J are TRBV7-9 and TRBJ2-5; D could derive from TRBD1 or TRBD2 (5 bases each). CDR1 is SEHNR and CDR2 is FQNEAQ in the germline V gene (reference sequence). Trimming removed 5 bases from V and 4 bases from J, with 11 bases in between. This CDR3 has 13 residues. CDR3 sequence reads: CASSGGRPETQYF. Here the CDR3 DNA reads TGTGCCAGCAGCGGGGGACGTCCAGAGACCCAGTACTTC.

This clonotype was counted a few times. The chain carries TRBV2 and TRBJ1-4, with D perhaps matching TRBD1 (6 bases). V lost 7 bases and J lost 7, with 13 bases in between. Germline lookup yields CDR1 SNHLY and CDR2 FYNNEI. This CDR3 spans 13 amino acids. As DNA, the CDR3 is TGTGCCAGCAACCGGGGGCAAAGTGAAAAACTGTTTTTT. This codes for CASNRGQSEKLFF.

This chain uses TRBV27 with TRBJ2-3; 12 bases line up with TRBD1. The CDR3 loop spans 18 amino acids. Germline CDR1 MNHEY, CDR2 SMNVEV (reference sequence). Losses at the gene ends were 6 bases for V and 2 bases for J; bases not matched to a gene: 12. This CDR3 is CASRVGTGGLYDTDTQYF. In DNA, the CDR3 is TGTGCCAGCAGGGTTGGGACAGGGGGCCTCTACGACACAGATACGCAGTATTTT.

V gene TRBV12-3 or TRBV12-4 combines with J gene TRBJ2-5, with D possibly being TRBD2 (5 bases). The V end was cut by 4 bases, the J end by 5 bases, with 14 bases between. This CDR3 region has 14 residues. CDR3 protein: CASSSDSPRETQYF. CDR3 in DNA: TGTGCCAGCAGTTCGGACTCGCCACGGGAGACCCAGTACTTC.

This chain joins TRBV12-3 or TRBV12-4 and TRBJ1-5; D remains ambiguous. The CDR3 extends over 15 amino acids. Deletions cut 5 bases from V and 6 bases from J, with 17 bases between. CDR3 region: CASSVGTWGSQPQHF. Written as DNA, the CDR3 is TGTGCCAGCAGTGTAGGAACGTGGGGTTCTCAGCCCCAGCATTTT.

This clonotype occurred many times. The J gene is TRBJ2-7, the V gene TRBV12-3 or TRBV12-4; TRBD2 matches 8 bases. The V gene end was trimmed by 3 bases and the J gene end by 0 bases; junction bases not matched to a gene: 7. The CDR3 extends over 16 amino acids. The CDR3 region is CASSFNGGDYSYEQYF. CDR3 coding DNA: TGTGCCAGCAGTTTTAACGGGGGGGATTACTCCTACGAGCAGTACTTC.

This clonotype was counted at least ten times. In nucleotides, the CDR3 is TGTGCCACCAGTGGGGGATGGGGTAAACAGGGAATGGCGCAGTATTTT. It encodes CATSGGWGKQGMAQYF. The J gene is TRBJ2-3, the V gene TRBV24-1; a weak D match, TRBD1 (6 bases). Trimming removed 5 bases from V and 10 bases from J, with 24 bases in between. Germline-derived CDR1 and CDR2 are KGHDR and SFDVKD. This CDR3 contains 16 residues.

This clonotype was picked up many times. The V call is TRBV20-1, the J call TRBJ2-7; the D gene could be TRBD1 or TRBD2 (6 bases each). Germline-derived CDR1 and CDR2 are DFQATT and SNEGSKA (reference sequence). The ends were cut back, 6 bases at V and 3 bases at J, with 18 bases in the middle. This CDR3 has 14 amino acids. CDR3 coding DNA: TGCAGTGCCGCCACTGGGGGGCACGGCTACGAGCAGTACTTC. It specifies CSAATGGHGYEQYF.

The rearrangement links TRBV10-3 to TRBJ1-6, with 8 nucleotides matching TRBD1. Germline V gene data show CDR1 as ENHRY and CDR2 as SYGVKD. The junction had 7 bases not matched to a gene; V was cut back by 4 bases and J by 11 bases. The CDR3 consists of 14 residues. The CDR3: CAISAQGARTPLHF. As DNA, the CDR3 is TGTGCCATCAGTGCCCAGGGGGCGAGGACACCCCTCCACTTT.

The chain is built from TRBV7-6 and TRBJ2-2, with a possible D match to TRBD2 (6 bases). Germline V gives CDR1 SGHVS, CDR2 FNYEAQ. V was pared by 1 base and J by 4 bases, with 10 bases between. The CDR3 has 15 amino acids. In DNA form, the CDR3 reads TGTGCCAGCAGCTTAGAGGGGCGGGGCACCGGGGAGCTGTTTTTT. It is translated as CASSLEGRGTGELFF.

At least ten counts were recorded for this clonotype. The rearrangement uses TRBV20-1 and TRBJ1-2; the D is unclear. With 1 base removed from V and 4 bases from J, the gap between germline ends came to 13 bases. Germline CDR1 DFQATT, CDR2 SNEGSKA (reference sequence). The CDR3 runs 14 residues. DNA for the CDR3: TGCAGTGCTAGAGTCGCCGTAAACATCTATGGCTACACCTTC. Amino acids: CSARVAVNIYGYTF.

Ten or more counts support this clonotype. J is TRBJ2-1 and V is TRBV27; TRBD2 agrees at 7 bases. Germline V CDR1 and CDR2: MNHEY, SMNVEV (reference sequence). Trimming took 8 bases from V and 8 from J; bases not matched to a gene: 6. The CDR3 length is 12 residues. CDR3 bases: TGTGCCAGCTGTACTCGGGGGGATGAGCAGTTCTTC. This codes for CASCTRGDEQFF.

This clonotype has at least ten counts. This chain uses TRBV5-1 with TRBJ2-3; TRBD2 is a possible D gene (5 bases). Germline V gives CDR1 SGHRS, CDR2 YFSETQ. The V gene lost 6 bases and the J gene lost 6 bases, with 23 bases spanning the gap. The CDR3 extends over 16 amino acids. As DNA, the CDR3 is TGCGCCAGCACCCTCACTCCGTTCGCGGGCGAGGATACGCAGTATTTT. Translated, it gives CASTLTPFAGEDTQYF.

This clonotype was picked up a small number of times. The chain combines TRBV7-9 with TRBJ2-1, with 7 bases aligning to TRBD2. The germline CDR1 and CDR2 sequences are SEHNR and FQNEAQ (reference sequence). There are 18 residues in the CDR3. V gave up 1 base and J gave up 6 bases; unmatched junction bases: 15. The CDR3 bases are TGTGCCAGCAGCTTAGTCTCCTTGGGGGAGGGTACCCGCAATGAGCAGTTCTTC. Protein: CASSLVSLGEGTRNEQFF.

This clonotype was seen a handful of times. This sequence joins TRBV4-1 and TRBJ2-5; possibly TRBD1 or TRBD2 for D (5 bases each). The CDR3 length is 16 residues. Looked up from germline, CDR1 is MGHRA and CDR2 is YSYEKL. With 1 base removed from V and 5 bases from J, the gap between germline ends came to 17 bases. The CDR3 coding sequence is TGCGCCAGCAGCCAAGGAGCGCTTCTCGGGGCTGAGACCCAGTACTTC. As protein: CASSQGALLGAETQYF.

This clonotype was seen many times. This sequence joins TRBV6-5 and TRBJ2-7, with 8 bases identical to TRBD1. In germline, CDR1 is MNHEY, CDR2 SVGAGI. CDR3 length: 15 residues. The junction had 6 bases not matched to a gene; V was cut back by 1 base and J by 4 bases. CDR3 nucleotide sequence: TGTGCCAGCAGTTACTACCGGACAGGGTCGTACGAGCAGTACTTC. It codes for CASSYYRTGSYEQYF.

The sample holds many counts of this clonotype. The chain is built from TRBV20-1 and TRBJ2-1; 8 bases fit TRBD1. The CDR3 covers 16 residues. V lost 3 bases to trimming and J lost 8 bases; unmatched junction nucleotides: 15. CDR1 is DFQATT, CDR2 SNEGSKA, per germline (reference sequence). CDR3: CSASTPGTGSHHEQFF. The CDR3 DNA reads TGCAGTGCTAGCACTCCCGGGACAGGCTCGCATCATGAGCAGTTCTTC.

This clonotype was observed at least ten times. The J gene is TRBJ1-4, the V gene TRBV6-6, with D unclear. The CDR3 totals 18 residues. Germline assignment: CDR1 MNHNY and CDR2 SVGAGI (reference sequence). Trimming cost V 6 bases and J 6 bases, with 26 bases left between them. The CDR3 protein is CASRPPLGSVQRDEKLFF. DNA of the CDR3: TGTGCCAGCAGACCGCCCTTGGGCTCGGTCCAGAGGGATGAAAAACTGTTTTTT.

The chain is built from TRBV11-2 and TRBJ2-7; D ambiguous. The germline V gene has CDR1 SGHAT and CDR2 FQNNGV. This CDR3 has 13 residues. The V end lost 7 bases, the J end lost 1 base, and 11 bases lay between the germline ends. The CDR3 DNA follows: TGTGCCAGCACCGTAGACTGGTCCTACGAGCAGTACTTC. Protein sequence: CASTVDWSYEQYF.

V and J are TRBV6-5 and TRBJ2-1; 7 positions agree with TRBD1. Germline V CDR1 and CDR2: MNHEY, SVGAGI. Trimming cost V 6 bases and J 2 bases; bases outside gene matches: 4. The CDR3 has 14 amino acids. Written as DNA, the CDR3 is TGTGCCAGCAGAAGACAGGGACCCTACAATGAGCAGTTCTTC. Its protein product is CASRRQGPYNEQFF.

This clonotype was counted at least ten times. The CDR3 sequence is CASSQIPGPPYF. In DNA form, the CDR3 reads TGTGCCAGCAGCCAGATTCCGGGACCTCCGTACTTC. The chain has TRBV7-9 and TRBJ2-5; tentatively, D is TRBD1 or TRBD2 (5 bases each). The CDR3 consists of 12 residues. Germline CDR1 is SEHNR and CDR2 is FQNEAQ (reference sequence). The ends were cut back, 5 bases at V and 13 bases at J, with 17 bases in the middle.